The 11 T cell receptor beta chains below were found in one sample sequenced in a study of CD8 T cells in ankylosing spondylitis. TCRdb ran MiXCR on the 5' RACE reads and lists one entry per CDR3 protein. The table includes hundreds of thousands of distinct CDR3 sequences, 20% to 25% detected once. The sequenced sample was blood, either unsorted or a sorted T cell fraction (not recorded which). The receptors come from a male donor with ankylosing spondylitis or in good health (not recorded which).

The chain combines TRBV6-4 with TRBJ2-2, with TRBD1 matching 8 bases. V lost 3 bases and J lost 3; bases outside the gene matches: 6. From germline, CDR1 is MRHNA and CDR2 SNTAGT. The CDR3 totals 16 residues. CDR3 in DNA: TGTGCCAGCAGTGATACCGACAGGGGAGACACCGGGGAGCTGTTTTTT. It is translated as CASSDTDRGDTGELFF.

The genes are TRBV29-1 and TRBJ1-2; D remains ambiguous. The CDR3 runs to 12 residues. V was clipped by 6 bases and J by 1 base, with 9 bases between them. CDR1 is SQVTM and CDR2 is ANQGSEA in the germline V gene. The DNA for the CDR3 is TGCAGCGTCGGAGGGTTTAACTATGGCTACACCTTC. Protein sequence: CSVGGFNYGYTF.

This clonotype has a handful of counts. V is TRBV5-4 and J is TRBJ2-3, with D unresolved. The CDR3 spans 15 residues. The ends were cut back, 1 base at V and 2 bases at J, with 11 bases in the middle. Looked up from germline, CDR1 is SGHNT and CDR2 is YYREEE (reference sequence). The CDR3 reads CASSLLGSYTDTQYF. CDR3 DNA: TGTGCCAGCAGCTTGTTAGGGTCATACACAGATACGCAGTATTTT. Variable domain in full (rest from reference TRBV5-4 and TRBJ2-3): ETGVTQSPTHLIKTRGQQVTLRCSSQSGHNTVSWYQQALGQGPQFIFQYYREEENGRGNFPPRFSGLQFPNYSSELNVNALELDDSALYLCASSLLGSYTDTQYFGPGTRLTVL.

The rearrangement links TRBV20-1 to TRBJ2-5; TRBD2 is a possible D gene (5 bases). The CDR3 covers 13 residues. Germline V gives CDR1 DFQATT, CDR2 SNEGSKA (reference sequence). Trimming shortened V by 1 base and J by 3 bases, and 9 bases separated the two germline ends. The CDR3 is CSARADSEETQYF. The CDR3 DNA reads TGCAGTGCTAGAGCAGATAGCGAAGAGACCCAGTACTTC.

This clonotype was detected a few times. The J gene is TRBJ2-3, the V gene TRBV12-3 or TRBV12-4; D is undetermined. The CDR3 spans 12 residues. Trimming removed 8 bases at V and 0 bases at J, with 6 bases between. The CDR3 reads CASAPSTDTQYF. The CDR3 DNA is TGTGCCAGCGCACCGAGCACAGATACGCAGTATTTT.

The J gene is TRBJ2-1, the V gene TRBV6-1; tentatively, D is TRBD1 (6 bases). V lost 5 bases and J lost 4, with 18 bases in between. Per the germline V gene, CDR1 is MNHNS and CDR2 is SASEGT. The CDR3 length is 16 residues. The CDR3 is CASSPGQTFSYNEQFF. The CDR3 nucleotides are TGTGCCAGCAGTCCCGGACAGACGTTCTCATACAATGAGCAGTTCTTC.

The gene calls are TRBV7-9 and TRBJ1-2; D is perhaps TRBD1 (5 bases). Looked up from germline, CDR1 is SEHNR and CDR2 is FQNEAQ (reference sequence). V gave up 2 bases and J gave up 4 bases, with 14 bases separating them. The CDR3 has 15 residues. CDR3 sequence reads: CASSLTGDTFYGYTF. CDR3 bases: TGTGCCAGCAGCTTAACGGGGGATACCTTCTATGGCTACACCTTC.

As DNA, the CDR3 is TGTGCCAGCGAGCGAATGGCGGGGATGGACTACAATGAGCAGTTCTTC. This translates into CASERMAGMDYNEQFF. The chain uses TRBV7-8 and TRBJ2-1; perhaps TRBD2 as D (6 bases). The germline V gene has CDR1 SGHVS and CDR2 FQNEAQ. Trimming pared 8 bases from V and 3 bases from J, leaving 20 bases between. The CDR3 spans 16 residues.

Here the CDR3 DNA reads TGTGCCAGCAGCGTAGAGTTCGGCTACGAGCAGTACTTC. Residues: CASSVEFGYEQYF. V usage is TRBV9 and J usage is TRBJ2-7, with D unresolved. The CDR3 extends over 13 amino acids. Looked up from germline, CDR1 is SGDLS and CDR2 is YYNGEE. V lost 0 bases and J 3 bases, leaving 7 bases between the germline ends.

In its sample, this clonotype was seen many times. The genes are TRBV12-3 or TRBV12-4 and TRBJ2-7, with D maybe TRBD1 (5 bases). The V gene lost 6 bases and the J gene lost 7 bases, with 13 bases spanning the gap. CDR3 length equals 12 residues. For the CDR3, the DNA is TGTGCCAGCAGCTGGGGCTCGTCTGAGCAGTACTTC. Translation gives CASSWGSSEQYF.

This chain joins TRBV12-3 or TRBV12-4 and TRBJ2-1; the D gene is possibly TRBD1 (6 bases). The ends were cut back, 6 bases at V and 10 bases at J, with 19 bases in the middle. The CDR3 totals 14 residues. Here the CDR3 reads CASRLSQGRKEQFF. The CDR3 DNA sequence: TGTGCCAGCAGATTGTCACAGGGAAGGAAGGAGCAGTTCTTC.